These 10 T cell receptor beta chains came from one sample sequenced in a study of blood T cell repertoires in COVID-19. Clones were read by immunoSEQ multiplex PCR, and TCRdb kept only the in-frame ones, dropping some. The table has 350,000 to 500,000 clones, approximately 91% seen once; the top ten hold 1.4%. Sequences were obtained from PBMCs or T cells enriched from blood (not recorded which). All receptors derive from a woman aged 18-29 years who had been exposed to COVID-19.

The chain couples TRBV29-1 to TRBJ2-7, with D uncertain. Deletions cut 7 bases from V and 4 bases from J, with 17 bases between. This CDR3 is built from 13 residues. CDR1 is SQVTM and CDR2 is ANQGSEA in the germline V gene. CDR3 loop: CSANGPGYYEQYF. The CDR3 coding sequence is TGCAGCGCTAATGGTCCCGGTTATTACGAGCAGTACTTC.

The V call is TRBV5-1, the J call TRBJ2-7; TRBD2 is a possible D gene (6 bases). V lost 5 bases and J lost 1, with 13 bases in between. The germline V gene encodes CDR1 SGHRS and CDR2 YFSETQ. This CDR3 region has 14 residues. DNA for the CDR3: TGCGCCAGCAGTAGGGAGGCAGCTTCCTACGAGCAGTACTTC. This translates into CASSREAASYEQYF.

J is TRBJ2-7 and V is TRBV7-2; TRBD2 is a possible D gene (6 bases). V lost 5 bases and J 3 bases, leaving 8 bases between the germline ends. Looked up from germline, CDR1 is SGHTA and CDR2 is FQGNSA. The CDR3 loop spans 12 amino acids. CDR3 residues: CASSVSGYEQYF. The CDR3, as DNA: TGTGCCAGCAGCGTTAGCGGCTACGAGCAGTACTTC.

This clone was seen a few times. The CDR3 coding sequence is TGTGCCAGCAGCTTTAATCGGGGGGGCCGATACAATGAGCAGTTCTTC. Translated: CASSFNRGGRYNEQFF. The chain uses TRBV7-9 and TRBJ2-1, with 8 bases aligning to TRBD2. CDR1 is SEHNR and CDR2 is FQNEAQ in the germline V gene (reference sequence). Germline trimming cut 3 bases from V and 4 bases from J; bases unmatched to any gene: 8. This CDR3 spans 16 amino acids.

The CDR3 sequence is CASSYPVTGGNYGYTF. The DNA of the CDR3 is TGTGCCAGCAGTTACCCCGTGACAGGGGGGAACTATGGCTACACCTTC. The rearrangement joins TRBV6-6 to TRBJ1-2; the match to TRBD1 covers 9 bases. The germline CDR1 and CDR2 sequences are MNHNY and SVGAGI (reference sequence). The CDR3 is 16 residues long. After removal of 2 bases from V and 2 bases from J, the junction contained 6 bases not matched to a gene.

The chain combines TRBV10-3 with TRBJ2-1; TRBD2 matches 9 bases. After removal of 3 bases from V and 5 bases from J, the junction contained 8 bases not matched to a gene. Germline V lookup: CDR1 ENHRY, CDR2 SYGVKD. CDR3 length: 16 residues. The CDR3 coding sequence is TGTGCCATCAGTGATGGTGCGGCTAGCGGGAACAATGAGCAGTTCTTC. Its protein product is CAISDGAASGNNEQFF.

V usage is TRBV5-1 and J usage is TRBJ2-1, with D unclear. The germline gives CDR1 SGHRS, CDR2 YFSETQ. The V gene lost 5 bases and the J gene lost 0 bases, with 9 bases spanning the gap. The CDR3 runs to 14 residues. The CDR3 coding sequence is TGCGCCAGCAGTAAGGAGAGCTCCTACAATGAGCAGTTCTTC. This translates into CASSKESSYNEQFF.

The chain joins TRBV29-1 to TRBJ2-5; 8 nucleotides agree with TRBD1. Germline V gene lookup returns CDR1 SQVTM and CDR2 ANQGSEA. The CDR3 runs 15 residues. V shed 7 bases, J shed 4 bases, and the junction held 14 bases outside the gene matches. The CDR3 nucleotides read TGCAGCGCGGCGAAGACAGGGGTCGGTTCAGAGACCCAGTACTTC. Protein: CSAAKTGVGSETQYF.

The chain is built from TRBV7-2 and TRBJ2-1, with a weak D call TRBD2 (6 bases). CDR3 length equals 14 residues. Trimming removed 3 bases from V and 7 bases from J, with 13 bases in between. CDR1 SGHTA and CDR2 FQGNSA come from the germline V gene. The CDR3 region is CASSFIRAGNEQFF. As DNA, the CDR3 is TGTGCCAGCAGCTTCATTAGGGCGGGGAATGAGCAGTTCTTC.

This chain links TRBV2 with TRBJ2-7; 13 bases agree with TRBD2. The CDR3 has 13 amino acids. Germline CDR1 SNHLY, CDR2 FYNNEI. Losses at the gene ends were 8 bases for V and 2 bases for J; bases not matched to a gene: 0. CDR3 bases: TGTGCCAGCGGACTAGCGGGGGCCTACGAGCAGTACTTC. Residues: CASGLAGAYEQYF.